Sequencing of this TCR beta chain was carried out in a study of CD8+CD57+ T cells in acquired aplastic anemia. Study-level information: Sorted CD4+ and CD8+ cells gave an average of about 3.4 ug of DNA. Healthy donors averaged around 10 million reads for CD4+ cells.

Comments on this clonotype: Antigen specificity is unknown. A junction end diverges from the germline sequence, so it may reflect a read error.

Genomic DNA constituted the template upon which TCR beta VDJ and CDR3 profiling was performed. TCRdb passed the reads through MiXCR, listing each CDR3 protein once. The sample lists 55,000 to 80,000 distinct CDR3 sequences, 45% to 55% occurring once. Points from the study as a whole: Sharing between patients and controls was observed for roughly 29 CD8+ CDR3 sequences. No significant difference in CD8+ Simpson's diversity was found between patients and controls.

The receptor's source is a human donor in good health, serving as a control. Sequenced material: sorted CD4+, CD8+, or CD8+CD57+ T cells (not recorded which) from PBMCs.

The CDR3 reads CSAWTSGSSYEQYF. For the CDR3, the DNA is TGCAGTGCATGGACTAGCGGGAGTTCCTACGAACAGTACTTC. J is TRBJ2-7 and V is TRBV20-1; 13 bases align to TRBD2. The CDR3 is 14 amino acids. Looked up from germline, CDR1 is DFQATT and CDR2 is SNEGSKA (reference sequence).